This TCR beta chain comes out of a study of T-cell memory formation after mild COVID-19. V gave up 12 bases and J gave up 6 bases, with 16 bases separating them. Germline V gene data show CDR1 as KGHDR and CDR2 as SFDVKD. This CDR3 is 13 amino acids long. TCRdb reanalysed the 5' RACE reads using MiXCR and keeps one entry per CDR3 protein. Among 560,000 or so distinct CDR3 sequences listed, roughly 17% were seen once. This clonotype was recorded a few times. The sequence was obtained from an adult woman who had mild COVID-19 (a few samples of this study predate the infection). Cell type and time point are not known. Sequencing was carried out using PBMCs or a T cell subset sorted from them (not recorded which). This chain links TRBV24-1 with TRBJ2-2, with D uncertain. The CDR3 loop reads CAPSRSGAGELFF. Written as DNA, the CDR3 is TGTGCCCCCTCGAGATCGGGTGCCGGGGAGCTGTTTTTT.